The 17 T cell receptor beta chains given below trace back to one sample, sequenced in a study of T cells in Graves' hyperthyroidism and ophthalmopathy. Amplification yielded TCR beta CDR3 regions, with RNA transcripts as the source. Carried out on the TCR CDR3, a first-round RT-PCR used the HTBI primer set. TCRdb re-called the multiplex PCR reads with MiXCR, one entry per CDR3 protein. The repertoire holds under 250,000 distinct CDR3 sequences, with around 24% as singletons. Source material: blood. The origin of the receptors is a middle-aged woman with Graves' ophthalmopathy.

At least ten counts were recorded for this clonotype. The J gene is TRBJ2-7, the V gene TRBV24-1, with D hard to call. Germline CDR1 and CDR2: KGHDR and SFDVKD. The V end was cut by 4 bases, the J end by 3 bases, with 9 bases between. This CDR3 region has 13 residues. The CDR3 loop reads CATSDPGDYEQYF. CDR3 bases: TGTGCCACCAGTGACCCCGGAGACTACGAGCAGTACTTC.

This clonotype was detected many times. The chain combines TRBV2 with TRBJ1-6, with D tentatively TRBD1 (5 bases). The CDR3 is 15 amino acids. The V and J ends lost 7 bases and 4 bases respectively, with 14 bases between them. Germline values: CDR1 SNHLY, CDR2 FYNNEI. DNA for the CDR3: TGTGCCAGCACCACCGGGGCAGGTTATAATTCACCCCTCCACTTT. Translation: CASTTGAGYNSPLHF.

This clonotype was picked up a small number of times. V and J are TRBV7-9 and TRBJ2-7; TRBD2 agrees at 9 bases. The CDR3 length is 15 residues. The germline V gene has CDR1 SEHNR and CDR2 FQNEAQ (reference sequence). Germline trimming cut 2 bases from V and 3 bases from J; bases unmatched to any gene: 5. Here the CDR3 reads CASSLFAAGGYEQYF. CDR3 sequence (DNA): TGTGCCAGCAGCTTATTTGCAGCGGGAGGCTACGAGCAGTACTTC. Supplemented by reference TRBV7-9 and TRBJ2-7, the full variable domain reads DTGVSQNPRHKITKRGQNVTFRCDPISEHNRLYWYRQTLGQGPEFLTYFQNEAQLEKSRLLSDRFSAERPKGSFSTLEIQRTEQGDSAMYLCASSLFAAGGYEQYFGPGTRLTVT.

This clonotype was observed many times. Given a much more abundant clone one base away, this may be a read error. The chain recombines TRBV12-3 or TRBV12-4 with TRBJ2-7, with TRBD2 identical over 16 bases. With V trimmed by 6 bases and J by 0 bases, 8 bases remained unmatched. The CDR3 totals 18 residues. CDR3 in DNA: TGTGCCAGCAGCGGATCGGGACTAGCGGGAGGGCCCTCCTACGAGCAGTACTTC. Translation gives CASSGSGLAGGPSYEQYF.

This clonotype was counted many times. The rearrangement uses TRBV28 and TRBJ2-7; 7 positions match TRBD1. The CDR3 covers 13 residues. Germline V lookup: CDR1 MDHEN, CDR2 SYDVKM. V lost 6 bases and J lost 2; bases outside the gene matches: 4. The CDR3 sequence is CASRNGQAYEQYF. The CDR3 DNA follows: TGTGCCAGCAGAAACGGACAGGCCTACGAGCAGTACTTC.

Comment on this clonotype: Mismatch with germline at one junction end may stem from a read error. This chain links TRBV3-1 with TRBJ2-2; D is perhaps TRBD2 (6 bases). Per the germline V gene, CDR1 is LGHDT and CDR2 is YNNKEL (reference sequence). The CDR3 covers 13 residues. CDR3 region: CASSQDPAGGLFF. The CDR3 region has the DNA TGTGCCAGCAGCCAAGATCCCGCCGGGGGGCTGTTTTTT.

This chain uses TRBV19 with TRBJ1-1, with 9 bases matching TRBD1. With 11 bases clipped from V and 1 base from J, the junction kept 11 bases outside the gene matches. The CDR3 is 15 residues long. Germline loops: CDR1 LNHDA, CDR2 SQIVND (reference sequence). Here the CDR3 DNA reads TGTGCCTGGAGCCCGGGACAGGGTTCGAACACTGAAGCTTTCTTT. This sequence encodes CAWSPGQGSNTEAFF. Using reference TRBV19 and TRBJ1-1 for the parts outside the CDR3, the full variable domain is DGGITQSPKYLFRKEGQNVTLSCEQNLNHDAMYWYRQDPGQGLRLIYYSQIVNDFQKGDIAEGYSVSREKKESFPLTVTSAQKNPTAFYLCAWSPGQGSNTEAFFGQGTRLTVV.

This clonotype was picked up many times. The V call is TRBV29-1, the J call TRBJ1-1; D not certain. Germline assignment: CDR1 SQVTM and CDR2 ANQGSEA. V was cut by 4 bases and J by 6 bases, with 12 bases left in between. CDR3 length: 12 residues. The CDR3: CSVAGASPEAFF. CDR3 DNA: TGCAGCGTTGCAGGTGCCAGTCCTGAAGCTTTCTTT. The variable domain in full, with the rest retrieved from reference TRBV29-1 and TRBJ1-1, is SAVISQKPSRDICQRGTSLTIQCQVDSQVTMMFWYRQQPGQSLTLIATANQGSEATYESGFVIDKFPISRPNLTFSTLTVSNMSPEDSSIYLCSVAGASPEAFFGQGTRLTVV.

The chain uses TRBV27 and TRBJ2-6; weak D call: TRBD1 (5 bases). Germline-derived CDR1 and CDR2 are MNHEY and SMNVEV (reference sequence). This CDR3 is built from 17 residues. Trimming removed 5 bases at V and 0 bases at J, with 14 bases between. The CDR3 DNA reads as TGTGCCAGCAGTCCCAGGGTGAGGTTCTCTGGGGCCAACGTCCTGACTTTC. Protein: CASSPRVRFSGANVLTF.

This clonotype was observed a handful of times. The chain joins TRBV12-3 or TRBV12-4 to TRBJ1-5; D is perhaps TRBD1 (5 bases). The CDR3 has 16 residues. V lost 4 bases and J 4 bases, leaving 17 bases between the germline ends. The CDR3 nucleotides read TGTGCCAGCAGTTCCCAACCAGACAGAAATAATCAGCCCCAGCATTTT. Protein product: CASSSQPDRNNQPQHF.

This clonotype was seen many times. This chain uses TRBV27 with TRBJ2-7; the D gene is possibly TRBD1 (6 bases). The CDR3 extends over 12 amino acids. Germline V gene data show CDR1 as MNHEY and CDR2 as SMNVEV (reference sequence). Trimming left V 3 bases short and J 6 bases short, with 9 bases between. The CDR3 loop is CASSFRGSEQYF. In DNA, the CDR3 is TGTGCCAGCAGTTTTAGGGGGAGCGAGCAGTACTTC.

This clonotype came up many times. V and J are TRBV20-1 and TRBJ1-1, with D possibly matching TRBD1 (6 bases). Germline assignment: CDR1 DFQATT and CDR2 SNEGSKA (reference sequence). The CDR3 length is 14 residues. Deletions cut 7 bases from V and 2 bases from J, with 17 bases between. In nucleotides, the CDR3 is TGCAGTGTCCCCAACCAGGGGATTAACACTGAAGCTTTCTTT. Protein: CSVPNQGINTEAFF.

This clonotype was recorded at least ten times. This chain joins TRBV18 and TRBJ2-1; 10 nucleotides match TRBD2. With 6 bases clipped from V and 5 bases from J, the junction kept 7 bases outside the gene matches. CDR1 and CDR2 (germline): KGHSH, LQKENI. CDR3 length: 15 amino acids. As DNA, the CDR3 is TGTGCCAGCTCGGCTAGCGGGGGAACCAACAATGAGCAGTTCTTC. Its translation: CASSASGGTNNEQFF.

This clonotype has at least ten counts. This chain uses TRBV6-5 with TRBJ1-1; 7 positions agree with TRBD1. Trimming took 6 bases from V and 2 from J; bases not matched to a gene: 12. In germline, CDR1 is MNHEY, CDR2 SVGAGI. This CDR3 region has 16 residues. As DNA, the CDR3 is TGTGCCAGCAGCATACGAACGACAGGGATCAACACTGAAGCTTTCTTT. Translation: CASSIRTTGINTEAFF.

In this sample, this clonotype turned up many times. This chain joins TRBV4-1 and TRBJ1-1; D uncertain. The CDR3 totals 14 residues. From germline, CDR1 is MGHRA and CDR2 YSYEKL. With 0 bases removed from V and 1 base from J, the gap between germline ends came to 6 bases. The CDR3 DNA is TGCGCCAGCAGCCAAGATTTGGGGAACACTGAAGCTTTCTTT. Residues: CASSQDLGNTEAFF.

This clonotype was counted ten times or more. V usage is TRBV27 and J usage is TRBJ2-7; TRBD2 might be the D (6 bases). CDR3 size: 16 residues. CDR1 and CDR2 from the germline V gene are MNHEY and SMNVEV (reference sequence). V lost 5 bases to trimming and J lost 2 bases, with 19 bases between them. The CDR3 here is CASSGGRGEGPYEQYF. The CDR3 DNA sequence: TGTGCCAGCAGTGGTGGGCGGGGTGAGGGACCCTACGAGCAGTACTTC.

The sample holds many counts of this clonotype. The chain is built from TRBV11-1 and TRBJ2-7; D not resolved. The V gene's germline CDR1 is SGHAT and CDR2 FQDESV (reference sequence). CDR3 length: 14 residues. The ends were cut back, 5 bases at V and 0 bases at J, with 11 bases in the middle. CDR3 nucleotide sequence: TGTGCCAGCAGCCTTGACCTATCCTCCTACGAGCAGTACTTC. It codes for CASSLDLSSYEQYF.